The sequence of this T cell receptor (beta chain) was determined in a study of blood T cell repertoires in COVID-19. Study processing details: Reference gene primer amplification gave estimated nucleated cell counts. Measured with immunoSEQ multiplex PCR; TCRdb has only the in-frame clones, and not every one. D and trimming come from the DNA, and the V and J calls and clone size come from that table. This table holds some 160,000 clones, around 90% found once. Enrollment of patients from Seattle took place during active infection, with longitudinal follow-up. Germline loops: CDR1 MDHEN, CDR2 SYDVKM. CDR3 length: 15 residues. Trimming at V came to 4 bases and at J to 1 base, leaving 3 bases not matched to a gene.

This TCR was recovered from a woman of 80 years or more with COVID-19, enrolled during active disease. Sample: peripheral blood. This sequence joins TRBV28 and TRBJ2-1; 8 bases align to TRBD1. DNA of the CDR3: TGTGCCAGCAGTTCGGACAGGGAATCCTACAATGAGCAGTTCTTC. As protein: CASSSDRESYNEQFF.